The 9 T cell receptor beta chains below come from one sample, sequenced in a study of blood T cell repertoires in COVID-19. Measured with immunoSEQ multiplex PCR; TCRdb has only the in-frame clones, and not every one. The data contain over 200,000 clones, more than 75% of them singletons. Sequencing input: peripheral blood. These receptors all stem from a woman in her 30s who had recovered from COVID-19.

This chain uses TRBV18 with TRBJ2-7, with TRBD1 matching over 11 bases. Germline loops: CDR1 KGHSH, CDR2 LQKENI. This CDR3 contains 16 residues. Trimming at V came to 4 bases and at J to 5 bases, leaving 10 bases not matched to a gene. In DNA form, the CDR3 reads TGTGCCAGCTCACAGGACAGGGGGCTCGGGGTGGACGAGCAGTACTTC. This encodes CASSQDRGLGVDEQYF.

V gene TRBV7-2 combines with J gene TRBJ2-7; 8 bases align to TRBD2. This CDR3 has 15 amino acids. Germline V gene sequence: CDR1 SGHTA, CDR2 FQGNSA. V lost 2 bases, J lost 3 bases, and 6 bases stayed unmatched. The CDR3 spells CASSLMSAGDYEQYF. In DNA, the CDR3 is TGTGCCAGCAGCTTAATGTCAGCGGGGGACTACGAGCAGTACTTC.

The chain carries TRBV6-5 and TRBJ2-1; 7 nucleotides line up with TRBD2. Germline assignment: CDR1 MNHEY and CDR2 SVGAGI. Trimming cost V 6 bases and J 4 bases; bases outside gene matches: 6. The CDR3 loop spans 14 amino acids. CDR3 region: CASRGGDLYNEQFF. Here the CDR3 DNA reads TGTGCCAGCAGGGGGGGGGACTTATACAATGAGCAGTTCTTC.

The V gene is TRBV6-5, the J gene TRBJ2-7; D might be TRBD2 (6 bases). The CDR3 spans 15 residues. Germline CDR1 reads MNHEY; CDR2 reads SVGAGI. V was pared by 0 bases and J by 5 bases, with 14 bases between. The CDR3 DNA reads TGTGCCAGCAGTTACTCGAGTGGCGGGGTCCACGAGCAGTACTTC. Translating gives CASSYSSGGVHEQYF.

The V gene is TRBV6-5, the J gene TRBJ2-7, with a weak D call TRBD2 (6 bases). The CDR3 is 13 amino acids. V was trimmed by 8 bases and J by 0 bases, leaving 11 bases between them. Germline CDR1 MNHEY, CDR2 SVGAGI. In DNA form, the CDR3 reads TGTGCCAGCCGGGGACTGTACTCCTACGAGCAGTACTTC. Its translation: CASRGLYSYEQYF.

The V gene is TRBV5-1, the J gene TRBJ2-2; TRBD2 aligns across 7 bases. The trim removed 0 bases at V and 4 bases at J, leaving 3 bases unmatched. Germline assignment: CDR1 SGHRS and CDR2 YFSETQ. This CDR3 has 15 amino acids. The DNA for the CDR3 is TGCGCCAGCAGCTTGGGTGCGGGGGTCACCGGGGAGCTGTTTTTT. Protein sequence: CASSLGAGVTGELFF.

This clone was detected only once. V usage is TRBV12-3 or TRBV12-4 and J usage is TRBJ2-5, with D perhaps TRBD2 (5 bases). The V and J ends lost 9 bases and 4 bases respectively, with 12 bases between them. The CDR3 sequence is 12 residues long. The CDR3 sequence: CASTRGRETQYF. The DNA of the CDR3 is TGTGCCAGTACCCGGGGAAGAGAGACCCAGTACTTC.

This chain joins TRBV6-5 and TRBJ1-4; D remains unclear. Trimming shortened V by 10 bases and J by 4 bases, and 13 bases separated the two germline ends. The germline V gene encodes CDR1 MNHEY and CDR2 SVGAGI. There are 13 residues in the CDR3. CDR3 DNA: TGTGCCACCGGGCCGGGGTATAATGAAAAACTGTTTTTT. It is translated as CATGPGYNEKLFF.

The chain couples TRBV6-5 to TRBJ2-2; D may be TRBD2 (6 bases). CDR1 is MNHEY and CDR2 is SVGAGI in the germline V gene. V was shortened by 7 bases and J by 1 base, with 13 bases between the two germline ends. The CDR3 is 15 amino acids. CDR3 sequence reads: CASNDYGGNTGELFF. The CDR3 region has the DNA TGTGCCAGCAACGACTACGGGGGGAACACCGGGGAGCTGTTTTTT.